This TCR beta chain derives from a study of T-cell reconstitution after alpha-beta-depleted transplantation in children. Findings and caveats of the study: At one year after transplant, newly produced T cells mostly accounted for T-cell counts and diversity. Expanded clones from the graft, numbering several hundred, reportedly supplied alpha-beta T cells about two months after transplant.

CDR1 and CDR2 from the germline V gene are SGHTA and FQGNSA. V gave up 5 bases and J gave up 6 bases, with 18 bases separating them. This CDR3 is 15 amino acids long. With respect to this clonotype: Its antigen is unknown.

The TCRbeta library was prepared with unique molecular identifiers. Via MiXCR, TCRdb re-called the PCR reads, giving one row per CDR3 protein. Of about 830,000 distinct CDR3 sequences listed, around 17% are singletons. This TCR was recovered from a male patient younger than 18 who had a stem cell transplant for acute lymphoblastic leukemia, so the T cells may come from the graft donor. The source was PBMCs, mostly from graft donor cells, collected 360 days after TCRalphabeta/CD19-depleted stem cell transplant. The chain links TRBV7-2 to TRBJ2-3, with D tentatively TRBD2 (6 bases). The CDR3 spells CASSTLGLVTDTQYF. In nucleotides, the CDR3 is TGTGCCAGCAGCACCCTGGGACTTGTCACGGATACGCAGTATTTT.